This T cell receptor (beta chain) stems from a study of vaccination effects on CD4 cells after COVID-19. This clone has only a few counts. Its cognate antigen is unknown. Sequenced by immunoSEQ multiplex PCR; TCRdb stores in-frame clones only, minus some. The sample yields roughly 41,000 clones, about 70% seen once. Expansion with viral peptide pools was applied to antigen-specific CD4+ T cells by the ViraFEST assay prior to sequencing. With roughly nine days of culture completed, CD4+ T cells were isolated. Previously uninfected by SARS-CoV-2, the vaccine recipients also showed negative nucleocapsid antibodies. Cells had half their medium changed to IL-2 medium on days 3 and 7. Per the germline V gene, CDR1 is SQVTM and CDR2 is ANQGSEA. The CDR3 is 13 amino acids. V lost 7 bases, J lost 4 bases, and 13 bases lay in between.

The chain employs TRBV29-1 and TRBJ2-2; a weak D match, TRBD1 (5 bases). The origin of this receptor is a human donor who received a COVID-19 vaccine. Here the sequenced sample was CD4+ T cells from PBMCs cultured with HCoV-OC43 spike peptides, taken before COVID-19 vaccination. Subset here: HCoV-OC43 spike overlapping peptide pool stimulation. The CDR3 nucleotides read TGCAGCGCGAGAACAGGATCCACCGGGGAGCTGTTTTTT. Its translation is CSARTGSTGELFF.